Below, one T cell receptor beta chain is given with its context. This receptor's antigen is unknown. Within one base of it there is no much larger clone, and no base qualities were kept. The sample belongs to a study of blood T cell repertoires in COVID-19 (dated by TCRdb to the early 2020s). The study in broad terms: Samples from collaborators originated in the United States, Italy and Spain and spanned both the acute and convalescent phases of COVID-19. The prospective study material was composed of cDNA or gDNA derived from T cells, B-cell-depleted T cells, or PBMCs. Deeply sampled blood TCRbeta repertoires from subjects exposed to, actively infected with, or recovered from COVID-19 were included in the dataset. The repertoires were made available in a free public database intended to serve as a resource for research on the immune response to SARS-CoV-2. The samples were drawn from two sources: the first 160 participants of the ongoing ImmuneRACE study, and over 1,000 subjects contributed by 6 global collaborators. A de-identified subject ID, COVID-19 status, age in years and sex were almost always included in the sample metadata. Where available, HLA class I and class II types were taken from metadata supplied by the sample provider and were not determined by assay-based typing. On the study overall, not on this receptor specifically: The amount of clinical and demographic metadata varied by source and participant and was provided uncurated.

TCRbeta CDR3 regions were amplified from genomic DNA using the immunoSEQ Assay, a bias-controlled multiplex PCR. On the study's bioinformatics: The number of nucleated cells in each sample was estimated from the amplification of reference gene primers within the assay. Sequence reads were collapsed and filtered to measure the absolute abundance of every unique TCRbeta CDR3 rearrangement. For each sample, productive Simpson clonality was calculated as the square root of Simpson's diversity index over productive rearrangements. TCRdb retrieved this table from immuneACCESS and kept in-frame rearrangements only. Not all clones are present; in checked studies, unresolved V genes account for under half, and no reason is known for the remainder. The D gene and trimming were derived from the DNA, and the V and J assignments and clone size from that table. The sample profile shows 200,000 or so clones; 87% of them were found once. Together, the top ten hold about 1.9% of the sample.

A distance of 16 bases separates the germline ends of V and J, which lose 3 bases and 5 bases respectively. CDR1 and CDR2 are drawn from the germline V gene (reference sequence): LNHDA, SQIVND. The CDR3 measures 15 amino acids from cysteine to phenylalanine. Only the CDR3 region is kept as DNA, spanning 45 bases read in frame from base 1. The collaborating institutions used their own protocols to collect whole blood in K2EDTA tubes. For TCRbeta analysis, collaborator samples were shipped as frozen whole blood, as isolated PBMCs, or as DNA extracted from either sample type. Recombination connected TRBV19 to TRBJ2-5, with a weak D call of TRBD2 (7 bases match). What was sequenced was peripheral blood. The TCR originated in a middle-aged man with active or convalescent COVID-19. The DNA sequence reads TGTGCCAGTAGTATGGCCCGGGGGGCCCTGGAGACCCAGTACTTC. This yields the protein CASSMARGALETQYF.